One T cell receptor beta chain is described in this entry. This clonotype showed up many times. The antigen this receptor binds is unknown. Base qualities are missing; no much larger clone stands one base away. The library was produced with multiplex PCR. TCRdb shows the sequencer as Illumina HiSeq 4000. CDR3 regions were amplified by Arm-PCR with iRepertoire HTBI primers to construct TCR beta libraries. Before sequencing, the PCR products underwent gel purification. The study's own analysis went as follows. Across samples, 60 to 75 TRBV and approximately 15 TRBJ segments were identified and used for gene usage analysis of CDR3 amino acid clonotypes. COPE and FqMerger were used to merge filtered high-quality paired reads into contigs. BLAST was used to align contigs to IMGT TRBV, TRBD and TRBJ reference genes, and CDR3 was defined according to IMGT. Any clonotype with a frequency above 0.1% was counted as a highly expanded clone. Shannon entropy was used to measure repertoire diversity, and the Gini coefficient was used to measure V-J evenness. Public clonotypes were defined as clonotypes shared by more than one individual. TCRdb cleaned the public reads at Q25 with fastp, built clones with MiXCR and kept in-frame beta chains. Every CDR3 protein is listed once, alongside the most common genes and DNA of its rows. V and J calls and clone size were set by TCRdb, not the authors. The sample includes over 350,000 distinct CDR3 sequences, with less than 25% observed a single time. Around 21% of the sample goes to the ten largest clones.

This specimen belongs to a study of regulatory T cells in long-lasting Graves disease (dated by TCRdb to the early 2020s). For context, the study as a whole: Persistent Graves' disease was defined as antithyroid drug treatment for over 5 years with persistently positive TSH receptor autoantibodies. The study was conducted in China and was registered as a clinical trial. On average, persistent Graves' disease patients in the clinical cohort had been on antithyroid drugs for approximately ten years. A total of 33 samples underwent TCR sequencing, from roughly 13 patients with persistent Graves' disease and 20 or so patients with newly diagnosed Graves' disease. Persistent Graves' disease patients were compared with newly diagnosed Graves' disease patients by peripheral blood TCR sequencing and RNA sequencing. What the research found in general, with its limitations: Sequencing and analysis were restricted to the TCR beta chain. Persistent disease showed preferential use of TRBV28, TRBJ1-2 and TRBJ2-5, whereas newly diagnosed disease favored TRBV20-1 and TRBJ2-1. Compared with newly diagnosed patients, patients with persistent Graves' disease had lower TCR Shannon entropy and fewer highly expanded clones, which suggests clonal expansion. The small sample size was acknowledged by the authors as a limitation that may reduce accuracy. The study examined only peripheral blood because the primary lesion, thyroid tissue, could not be accessed. Persistent patients shared more public clonotypes among themselves (around 2,700) than newly diagnosed patients did (approximately 900).

Based on the germline V gene (reference sequence), the CDR1 and CDR2 sequences are LGHDT and YNNKEL. V is shortened by 3 bases, J by 2 bases, and the region joining them spans 7 bases. Inclusive of the bounding cysteine and phenylalanine, the CDR3 is 13 residues long. Only the CDR3 region is kept as DNA, spanning 39 bases read in frame from base 1. Reading the label with the study, this specimen's time point is: persistent/refractory GD, antithyroid drugs over 5 years with positive TRAb. For both TCR sequencing and RNA sequencing, RNA was extracted from PBMCs using TRIzol. The diagnosis of Graves' disease was made according to American Thyroid Association guidelines. Recruitment of patients was carried out at an endocrinology department in Xi'an, China. From each patient, about 8.9 milliliters of peripheral blood was collected into an EDTA anticoagulant tube. Ficoll Paque Plus density gradient separation was used to isolate PBMCs, and no further T cell sorting was performed. An Agilent 2100 Bioanalyzer and agarose gel were used to assess RNA quality, and a NanoDrop 2000 was used to measure RNA concentration.

This sequence was found in a female donor with Graves disease. Sequencing used peripheral blood mononuclear cells (PBMCs), obtained when the disease was refractory, from a patient treated with antithyroid drugs. The sequence links TRBV3-1 to TRBJ1-2; the D segment could be TRBD1, given 5 matching bases. This receptor has the CDR3 CASSHRENYGYTF. The bases read TGTGCCAGCAGCCACAGGGAGAACTATGGCTACACCTTC.